The 23 T cell receptor beta chains listed next were all sequenced from one sample in a study of cytomegalovirus exposure and HLA in healthy donors (dated by TCRdb to about 2017). Library prep was done by the immunoSEQ multiplex PCR assay. For the multiplex PCR, a mixture combining 60 forward primers for TCR Vbeta segments and 13 reverse primers for TCR Jbeta segments was used. TCRdb carries this immuneACCESS record with in-frame sequences only. Its versions omit some clonotypes, under half of them owing to an unresolved V gene in the studies checked, with the rest unexplained. The sample table lists 150,000 to 200,000 clones, over 70% of them with a count of one. 2.5% to 3.5% of the sample is taken by the ten largest. Sequenced material: PBMCs. These receptors were obtained from a female donor in good health and CMV-seronegative.

V is TRBV5-4 and J is TRBJ2-2; tentative D call: TRBD2 (6 bases). V gave up 3 bases and J gave up 6 bases, with 18 bases separating them. Germline V gene sequence: CDR1 SGHNT, CDR2 YYREEE (reference sequence). The CDR3 sequence is 16 residues long. The CDR3 region is CASSSEGLTPAGELFF. As DNA, the CDR3 is TGTGCCAGCAGCTCAGAGGGACTCACTCCGGCCGGGGAGCTGTTTTTT.

This clone was found a few times. The chain joins TRBV28 to TRBJ1-2, with 12 nucleotides matching TRBD1. The germline V gene encodes CDR1 MDHEN and CDR2 SYDVKM. V dropped 5 bases and J dropped 5; count of bases not matched to a gene: 3. The CDR3 is 14 residues long. CDR3: CASSPGQGAYGYTF. DNA of the CDR3: TGTGCCAGCAGTCCGGGACAGGGGGCGTATGGCTACACCTTC.

This clone was picked up a small number of times. The genes are TRBV13 and TRBJ1-2, with a possible D match to TRBD1 (6 bases). The V end was cut by 6 bases, the J end by 2 bases, with 10 bases between. Germline V gene data show CDR1 as PRHDT and CDR2 as FYEKMQ (reference sequence). The CDR3 has 13 amino acids. The CDR3 sequence is CASRFTGNYGYTF. CDR3 DNA sequence: TGTGCCAGCAGATTTACAGGGAACTATGGCTACACCTTC.

This chain's CDR3 is CSVEVFVTAGNEQFF. The CDR3 DNA reads as TGCAGCGTTGAGGTCTTTGTGACGGCGGGAAATGAGCAGTTCTTC. V gene TRBV29-1 combines with J gene TRBJ2-1; possible D gene TRBD2, 6 bases. Trimming pared 3 bases from V and 7 bases from J, leaving 19 bases between. Germline V CDR1 and CDR2: SQVTM, ANQGSEA. CDR3 length: 15 residues.

The chain is built from TRBV27 and TRBJ2-2; 7 nucleotides align to TRBD1. The CDR3 runs 13 residues. Germline lookup yields CDR1 MNHEY and CDR2 SMNVEV (reference sequence). V trimming: 4 bases; J trimming: 6 bases; junction bases outside the gene matches: 2. The CDR3 sequence is CASSSQGAGELFF. As DNA, the CDR3 is TGTGCCAGCAGTTCTCAGGGGGCCGGGGAGCTGTTTTTT.

This rearrangement joins TRBV19 to TRBJ1-2; a possible D gene is TRBD1 (5 bases). The germline CDR1 and CDR2 sequences are LNHDA and SQIVND (reference sequence). Trimming stripped 7 bases from V and 6 bases from J, with 15 bases between. CDR3 length: 13 amino acids. CDR3: CASNPLGRDGYTF. CDR3 nucleotide sequence: TGTGCCAGTAATCCTCTGGGGCGTGATGGCTACACCTTC.

This clone was detected a few times. The V and J genes are TRBV9 and TRBJ1-1; D unresolved. Germline CDR1 and CDR2: SGDLS and YYNGEE. This CDR3 is 12 amino acids long. Trimming cost V 4 bases and J 4 bases, with 8 bases left between them. CDR3 sequence (DNA): TGTGCCAGCAGCCCCCCCCGCACTGAAGCTTTCTTT. Translating gives CASSPPRTEAFF.

This clone was recorded a few times. The V call is TRBV2, the J call TRBJ1-2, with D unclear. The CDR3 runs to 11 residues. Trimming removed 6 bases at V and 4 bases at J, with 6 bases between. Germline CDR1 and CDR2: SNHLY and FYNNEI. The CDR3 sequence is CASSQSYGYTF. The CDR3 DNA is TGTGCCAGCAGCCAGTCCTATGGCTACACCTTC.

This clone was counted a single time. The V and J genes are TRBV6-1 and TRBJ1-1; TRBD1 aligns across 7 bases. CDR1 is MNHNS, CDR2 SASEGT, per germline. The V gene end was trimmed by 4 bases and the J gene end by 0 bases; junction bases not matched to a gene: 2. The CDR3 length is 14 residues. CDR3 loop: CASSAQGMNTEAFF. The CDR3 coding sequence is TGTGCCAGCAGTGCACAGGGGATGAACACTGAAGCTTTCTTT.

This clone was seen once. The chain recombines TRBV7-2 with TRBJ2-1; possible D gene TRBD2, 6 bases. The V end lost 5 bases, the J end lost 6 bases, and 17 bases lay between the germline ends. The CDR3 runs 15 residues. Germline-derived CDR1 and CDR2 are SGHTA and FQGNSA. The CDR3 spells CASSPEGRGVNEQFF. As DNA, the CDR3 is TGTGCCAGCAGCCCGGAGGGGCGCGGGGTCAATGAGCAGTTCTTC.

The rearrangement links TRBV5-4 to TRBJ1-1; TRBD1 matches 7 bases. The germline V gene encodes CDR1 SGHNT and CDR2 YYREEE (reference sequence). This CDR3 spans 13 amino acids. The V and J ends lost 0 bases and 6 bases, in that order; junction bases with no gene match: 2. The CDR3 loop reads CASSLGTGAEAFF. CDR3 coding DNA: TGTGCCAGCAGCTTGGGGACAGGCGCTGAAGCTTTCTTT.

This chain links TRBV27 with TRBJ2-5; 8 positions agree with TRBD2. The V gene's germline CDR1 is MNHEY and CDR2 SMNVEV (reference sequence). V lost 0 bases and J lost 2; bases outside the gene matches: 11. This CDR3 is 18 amino acids long. The CDR3 spells CASSLSRTSPQTQETQYF. The CDR3, as DNA: TGTGCCAGCAGTTTATCGAGGACTAGCCCCCAAACACAAGAGACCCAGTACTTC.

The V and J genes are TRBV21-1 and TRBJ1-2. TRBV21-1 is deemed a pseudogene. The CDR3 loop spans 16 amino acids. As DNA, the CDR3 is TGTGCCGGGCGGGGAAAGGGAGAGATAACTAACTATGGCTACACCTTC. This sequence encodes CAGRGKGEITNYGYTF.

V usage is TRBV29-1 and J usage is TRBJ2-7; 8 bases are shared with TRBD1. The V segment lost 7 bases and the J segment 4 bases; nucleotides outside the gene matches: 12. The CDR3 covers 14 residues. From germline, CDR1 is SQVTM and CDR2 ANQGSEA. CDR3 in amino acids: CSATPGTGPYEQYF. For the CDR3, the DNA is TGCAGCGCCACGCCCGGGACAGGACCTTACGAGCAGTACTTC.

The chain couples TRBV7-9 to TRBJ2-2; tentatively, D is TRBD1 (5 bases). This CDR3 contains 14 residues. Looked up from germline, CDR1 is SEHNR and CDR2 is FQNEAQ (reference sequence). V gave up 2 bases and J gave up 2 bases, with 6 bases separating them. The CDR3 sequence is CASSLQGNTGELFF. The DNA of the CDR3 is TGTGCCAGCAGCTTACAGGGTAACACCGGGGAGCTGTTTTTT. Full variable domain (missing parts from reference TRBV7-9 and TRBJ2-2): DTGVSQNPRHKITKRGQNVTFRCDPISEHNRLYWYRQTLGQGPEFLTYFQNEAQLEKSRLLSDRFSAERPKGSFSTLEIQRTEQGDSAMYLCASSLQGNTGELFFGEGSRLTVL.

The chain is built from TRBV19 and TRBJ2-4, with 9 positions matching TRBD1. V lost 8 bases, J lost 2 bases, and 4 bases stayed unmatched. CDR3 length: 14 residues. Germline V lookup: CDR1 LNHDA, CDR2 SQIVND (reference sequence). CDR3 bases: TGTGCCAGTGATGGGACAGGGTCCAAAAACATTCAGTACTTC. It yields the protein CASDGTGSKNIQYF.

The rearrangement links TRBV16 to TRBJ2-5; D uncertain. Trimming cost V 2 bases and J 1 base, with 8 bases left between them. Per the germline V gene, CDR1 is KGHSY and CDR2 is FQNENV. The CDR3 has 14 amino acids. CDR3 region: CASSQTTPQETQYF. Written as DNA, the CDR3 is TGTGCCAGCAGCCAAACGACTCCCCAAGAGACCCAGTACTTC.

The gene calls are TRBV30 and TRBJ2-7; 7 nucleotides match TRBD1. Trimming removed 5 bases from V and 7 bases from J; junction bases left unmatched: 14. The germline CDR1 and CDR2 sequences are GTSNPN and SVGIG (reference sequence). There are 14 residues in the CDR3. DNA of the CDR3: TGTGCCTGGCAACCTCGACAGGGATCGATAGAGCAGTACTTC. This encodes CAWQPRQGSIEQYF. Complete variable domain (other parts from reference TRBV30 and TRBJ2-7): SQTIHQWPATLVQPVGSPLSLECTVEGTSNPNLYWYRQAAGRGLQLLFYSVGIGQISSEVPQNLSASRPQDRQFILSSKKLLLSDSGFYLCAWQPRQGSIEQYFGPGTRLTVT.

The chain recombines TRBV11-2 with TRBJ2-5; D remains unclear. Per the germline V gene, CDR1 is SGHAT and CDR2 is FQNNGV. The V gene lost 5 bases and the J gene lost 4 bases, with 14 bases spanning the gap. The CDR3 loop spans 14 amino acids. CDR3 sequence (DNA): TGTGCCAGCAGCCAGGATGGAACCGGAGAGACCCAGTACTTC. Translated: CASSQDGTGETQYF.

This clone has a handful of counts. CDR3 sequence (DNA): TGCGCCAGCAGCCAAGGACTAGCGGGAGGGTGGGCCAAAAACATTCAGTACTTC. It is translated as CASSQGLAGGWAKNIQYF. This chain joins TRBV4-1 and TRBJ2-4; 14 nucleotides agree with TRBD2. The CDR3 covers 18 residues. CDR1 and CDR2 (germline): MGHRA, YSYEKL. Trimming cost V 1 base and J 1 base; bases outside gene matches: 3.

The rearrangement joins TRBV5-1 to TRBJ2-2; 9 bases align to TRBD1. This CDR3 is built from 15 residues. In germline, CDR1 is SGHRS, CDR2 YFSETQ. Trimming took 5 bases from V and 8 from J; bases not matched to a gene: 10. The CDR3 region has the DNA TGCGCCAGCAGTTATCGACAGGGGGTACCAGGGGAGCTGTTTTTT. Its protein is CASSYRQGVPGELFF.

CDR3 sequence (DNA): TGCGCCAGCAGCGCACCGACAGCGAACACCGGGGAGCTGTTTTTT. As protein: CASSAPTANTGELFF. The chain uses TRBV5-1 and TRBJ2-2; TRBD1 is a possible D gene (5 bases). Germline loops: CDR1 SGHRS, CDR2 YFSETQ. The V end was cut by 4 bases, the J end by 0 bases, with 10 bases between. CDR3 size: 15 residues.

The chain is built from TRBV4-1 and TRBJ2-7, with 8 bases identical to TRBD2. V shed 6 bases, J shed 2 bases, and the junction held 9 bases outside the gene matches. The germline V gene encodes CDR1 MGHRA and CDR2 YSYEKL. CDR3 length equals 15 residues. Written as DNA, the CDR3 is TGCGCCAGCAGAGGCGGGGCGGGAGGACCCTACGAGCAGTACTTC. It is translated as CASRGGAGGPYEQYF.